The subject of this entry is one T cell receptor beta chain. The sample belongs to a study of blood T cell repertoires in COVID-19. Only in-frame clones appear in the TCRdb table, and some are missing; sequencing was by immunoSEQ multiplex PCR. The profile shows 220,000 or so clones, about 88% of them singletons. V was clipped by 2 bases and J by 8 bases; unmatched bases: 12. The CDR3 loop spans 15 amino acids. Germline V gene sequence: CDR1 SGHRS, CDR2 YFSETQ. This chain joins TRBV5-1 and TRBJ1-1; 7 bases align to TRBD1. The sequencing sample was made of peripheral blood. This receptor was taken from a woman aged 50 to 65 with COVID-19, enrolled during active disease. Here the CDR3 DNA reads TGCGCCAGCAGCTTATCATCCGGGACAGCCTTCGAAGCTTTCTTT. This sequence encodes CASSLSSGTAFEAFF.